This T cell receptor beta chain was observed in a study of blood T cell repertoires in COVID-19. Profiling relied on immunoSEQ multiplex PCR, and the TCRdb table lists in-frame clones only, not all of them. The table records hundreds of thousands of clones, 87% of them present only once. Germline CDR1 MNHNY, CDR2 SVGAGI (reference sequence). Trimming left V 0 bases short and J 13 bases short, with 9 bases between. There are 11 residues in the CDR3. What was sequenced was PBMCs or T cells enriched from blood (not recorded which). This chain joins TRBV6-6 and TRBJ1-2, with a weak D call TRBD1 (5 bases). The clonotype originates from a woman in her forties who had recovered from COVID-19. The CDR3 loop is CASSYSTDTTF. In nucleotides, the CDR3 is TGTGCCAGCAGTTACTCGACAGATACCACCTTC.